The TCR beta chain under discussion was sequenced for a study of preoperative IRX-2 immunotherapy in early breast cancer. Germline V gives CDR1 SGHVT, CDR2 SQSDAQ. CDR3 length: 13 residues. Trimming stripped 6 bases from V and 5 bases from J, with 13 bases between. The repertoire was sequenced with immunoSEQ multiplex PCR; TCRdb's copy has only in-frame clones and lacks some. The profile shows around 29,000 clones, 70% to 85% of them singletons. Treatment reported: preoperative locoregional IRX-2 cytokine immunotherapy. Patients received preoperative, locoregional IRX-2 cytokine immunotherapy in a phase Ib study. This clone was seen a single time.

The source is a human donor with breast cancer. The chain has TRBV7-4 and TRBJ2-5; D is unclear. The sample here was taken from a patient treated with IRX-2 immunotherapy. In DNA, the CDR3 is TGTGCCAGCAGTTTTGGTTCGCGGGAGACCCAGTACTTC. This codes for CASSFGSRETQYF.